This is a list of T cell receptor beta chains from one sample in a study of blood T cell repertoires in COVID-19. Sequencing used immunoSEQ multiplex PCR; TCRdb keeps in-frame clones, though not all of them. The sample holds 55,000 to 90,000 clones, approximately 85% seen once. Sequenced input: peripheral blood. These receptors were collected from an elderly woman with active or convalescent COVID-19. Each CDR3 is given with its conserved first and last residue. D genes are given only for firm matches. The size entry is marked missing in some rows and otherwise reads once, few, many or a size class.

J: TRBJ2-2
D: .
V: TRBV21-1
size: few
CDR3: CASSRGRPLAGHTGELFF
DNA: TGTGCCAGCAGCAGGGGGCGGCCACTAGCGGGGCACACCGGGGAGCTGTTTTTT

J: TRBJ1-2
D: TRBD1
V: TRBV6-4
size: .
CDR3: CASSDSGTGGSGYTF
DNA: TGTGCCAGCAGTGACTCCGGGACAGGGGGCTCTGGCTACACCTTC

J: TRBJ2-2
D: TRBD1
V: TRBV9
size: .
CDR3: CASSVGTGTNTGELFF
DNA: TGTGCCAGCAGCGTAGGGACAGGGACGAACACCGGGGAGCTGTTTTTT

J: TRBJ1-1
D: .
V: TRBV9
size: .
CDR3: CASSPWTDLNTEAFF
DNA: TGTGCCAGCAGCCCCTGGACAGACTTGAACACTGAAGCTTTCTTT

J: TRBJ1-1
D: TRBD1
V: TRBV3-1/TRBV3-2
size: .
CDR3: CASSHGQGAPGLNTEAFF
DNA: TGTGCCAGCAGCCACGGACAGGGGGCCCCTGGACTGAACACTGAAGCTTTCTTT

J: TRBJ1-2
D: TRBD1
V: TRBV7-9
size: few
CDR3: CASSSGTGVNYGYTF
DNA: TGTGCCAGCAGCTCTGGGACAGGGGTTAACTATGGCTACACCTTC

J: TRBJ1-6
D: .
V: TRBV27
size: .
CDR3: CASSTPGWSPLHF
DNA: TGTGCCAGCAGTACTCCAGGGTGGTCACCCCTCCACTTT

J: TRBJ1-5
D: .
V: TRBV6-4
size: few
CDR3: CASSAYTGGQPQHF
DNA: TGTGCCAGCAGTGCCTATACCGGGGGACAGCCCCAGCATTTT

J: TRBJ1-2
D: TRBD1
V: TRBV5-6
size: .
CDR3: CASSPRTGTLYGYTF
DNA: TGTGCCAGCAGCCCTCGGACAGGGACCCTCTATGGCTACACCTTC

J: TRBJ1-2
D: TRBD1
V: TRBV27
size: .
CDR3: CASSSLMTGYDYGYTF
DNA: TGTGCCAGCAGTAGTTTAATGACAGGGTATGACTATGGCTACACCTTC

J: TRBJ1-2
D: .
V: TRBV19
size: .
CDR3: CASRNYGYGYTF
DNA: TGTGCCAGTAGAAACTATGGCTATGGCTACACCTTC

J: TRBJ2-3
D: .
V: TRBV5-6
size: once
CDR3: CASSFSFSTDTQYF
DNA: TGTGCCAGCAGCTTCTCCTTCAGCACAGATACGCAGTATTTT

J: TRBJ2-3
D: .
V: TRBV7-2
size: .
CDR3: CASSLAPGIDTQYF
DNA: TGTGCCAGCAGCTTAGCGCCCGGGATAGATACGCAGTATTTT

J: TRBJ1-6
D: TRBD1
V: TRBV30
size: once
CDR3: CAWKGTGNSPLHF
DNA: TGTGCCTGGAAGGGGACAGGGAATTCACCCCTCCACTTT

J: TRBJ2-3
D: .
V: TRBV6-1
size: .
CDR3: CASSDQGGVGTDTQYF
DNA: TGTGCCAGCAGTGATCAAGGGGGAGTAGGGACAGATACGCAGTATTTT

J: TRBJ2-7
D: .
V: TRBV11-3
size: .
CDR3: CASSFSRRGEQYF
DNA: TGTGCCAGCAGCTTTAGCAGGAGGGGCGAGCAGTACTTC

J: TRBJ1-2
D: .
V: TRBV27
size: .
CDR3: CAAGRGINYGYTF
DNA: TGTGCCGCGGGGAGAGGGATCAACTATGGCTACACCTTC

J: TRBJ2-6
D: TRBD1
V: TRBV4-1
size: few
CDR3: CASSQEGQTGYVLTF
DNA: TGCGCCAGCAGCCAAGAAGGTCAGACAGGGTACGTCCTGACTTTC

J: TRBJ1-1
D: .
V: TRBV30
size: .
CDR3: CAWSTPGTEAFF
DNA: TGTGCCTGGAGTACCCCGGGGACAGAAGCTTTCTTT

J: TRBJ2-4
D: .
V: TRBV3-1/TRBV3-2
size: once
CDR3: CASSQEPEPAGIAKNIQYF
DNA: TGTGCCAGCAGCCAAGAGCCGGAGCCGGCCGGAATAGCCAAAAACATTCAGTACTTC

J: TRBJ1-5
D: TRBD1
V: TRBV29-1
size: .
CDR3: CSVRQGPAQPQHF
DNA: TGCAGCGTTCGACAGGGTCCGGCTCAGCCCCAGCATTTT

J: TRBJ1-4
D: .
V: TRBV19
size: .
CDR3: CASLPGQGEKLFF
DNA: TGTGCCAGTCTCCCAGGGCAGGGGGAAAAACTGTTTTTT

J: TRBJ2-5
D: TRBD1
V: TRBV5-1
size: .
CDR3: CASSLAPTGVGETQYF
DNA: TGCGCCAGCAGCTTGGCTCCGACAGGGGTGGGGGAGACCCAGTACTTC

J: TRBJ1-3
D: TRBD1
V: TRBV19
size: .
CDR3: CASSILAGGPTSGNTIYF
DNA: TGTGCCAGTAGTATACTGGCAGGGGGACCCACTTCTGGAAACACCATATATTTT

J: TRBJ1-3
D: .
V: TRBV7-2
size: .
CDR3: CASSQNADVNTIYF
DNA: TGTGCCAGCAGCCAAAACGCGGATGTAAACACCATATATTTT

J: TRBJ1-5
D: TRBD1
V: TRBV2
size: .
CDR3: CASSLRDRGQFVPQHF
DNA: TGTGCCAGCAGTCTCCGGGACAGGGGGCAGTTTGTGCCCCAGCATTTT

J: TRBJ2-1
D: TRBD1
V: TRBV12-5
size: .
CDR3: CASGEDRGNRLNEQFF
DNA: TGTGCTAGTGGAGAAGACAGGGGGAACCGCCTCAATGAGCAGTTCTTC

J: TRBJ2-5
D: .
V: TRBV5-4
size: .
CDR3: CASSLAGLPQETQYF
DNA: TGTGCCAGCAGCTTGGCCGGACTCCCACAAGAGACCCAGTACTTC

J: TRBJ2-7
D: TRBD2
V: TRBV9
size: .
CDR3: CASTSSGGASVYEQYF
DNA: TGTGCCAGCACGTCTAGCGGGGGGGCCTCAGTTTACGAGCAGTACTTC

J: TRBJ1-2
D: .
V: TRBV7-2
size: .
CDR3: CASSPFQINYGYTF
DNA: TGTGCCAGCAGCCCATTCCAGATAAACTATGGCTACACCTTC

J: TRBJ2-5
D: .
V: TRBV6-2/TRBV6-3
size: .
CDR3: CASIPGGANQETQYF
DNA: TGTGCCAGCATCCCCGGGGGAGCTAACCAAGAGACCCAGTACTTC

J: TRBJ2-5
D: .
V: TRBV14
size: .
CDR3: CASSLRLVGETQYF
DNA: TGTGCCAGCAGCCTAAGACTAGTCGGGGAGACCCAGTACTTC

J: TRBJ2-2
D: .
V: TRBV5-1
size: .
CDR3: CASSLLRGPGELFF
DNA: TGCGCCAGCAGCTTACTCAGGGGTCCCGGGGAGCTGTTTTTT

J: TRBJ2-1
D: .
V: TRBV11-3
size: .
CDR3: CASSGIRGEQFF
DNA: TGTGCCAGCAGCGGGATACGGGGTGAGCAGTTCTTC

J: TRBJ2-7
D: TRBD1
V: TRBV6-5
size: .
CDR3: CASPSNGQGLSEQYF
DNA: TGTGCCAGCCCCTCAAATGGACAGGGGTTAAGCGAGCAGTACTTC

J: TRBJ2-2
D: .
V: TRBV18
size: .
CDR3: CASSPPSLAKLGGELFF
DNA: TGTGCCAGCTCACCACCGTCGCTAGCGAAACTCGGCGGGGAGCTGTTTTTT

J: TRBJ2-3
D: TRBD1
V: TRBV7-9
size: .
CDR3: CASIPGGGTDTQYF
DNA: TGTGCCAGCATCCCAGGGGGCGGGACAGATACGCAGTATTTT

J: TRBJ2-2
D: TRBD2
V: TRBV9
size: .
CDR3: CASSVGAGGVSTGELFF
DNA: TGTGCCAGCAGCGTAGGTGCGGGGGGCGTGTCTACCGGGGAGCTGTTTTTT

J: TRBJ2-1
D: .
V: TRBV5-6
size: .
CDR3: CASSLGTAVGFF
DNA: TGTGCCAGCAGCTTGGGGACAGCGGTGGGGTTCTTC

J: TRBJ1-2
D: .
V: TRBV7-8
size: .
CDR3: CASSLDLWPNYGYTF
DNA: TGTGCCAGCAGCTTAGATCTTTGGCCCAACTATGGCTACACCTTC

J: TRBJ1-1
D: .
V: TRBV18
size: .
CDR3: CASSPTGTEAFF
DNA: TGTGCCAGCTCGCCGACGGGCACTGAAGCTTTCTTT

J: TRBJ1-4
D: .
V: TRBV29-1
size: .
CDR3: CSVGGGINEKLFF
DNA: TGCAGCGTGGGAGGAGGGATTAATGAAAAACTGTTTTTT

J: TRBJ2-1
D: .
V: TRBV24-1
size: .
CDR3: CATSDKRGNEQFF
DNA: TGTGCCACCAGTGATAAGCGTGGGAATGAGCAGTTCTTC

J: TRBJ1-2
D: TRBD1
V: TRBV30
size: .
CDR3: CAWARDRPYGYTF
DNA: TGTGCCTGGGCCCGGGACAGGCCGTATGGCTACACCTTC

J: TRBJ2-2
D: .
V: TRBV9
size: .
CDR3: CASSVGAFNTGELFF
DNA: TGTGCCAGCAGCGTAGGAGCATTTAACACCGGGGAGCTGTTTTTT

J: TRBJ2-3
D: TRBD1
V: TRBV6-2/TRBV6-3
size: .
CDR3: CASSYRSGTGNLVTDTQYF
DNA: TGTGCCAGCAGTTACAGATCCGGGACAGGGAATTTGGTCACAGATACGCAGTATTTT

J: TRBJ2-3
D: .
V: TRBV5-6
size: .
CDR3: CASRARQRADTQYF
DNA: TGTGCCAGCAGAGCGAGACAGAGAGCAGATACGCAGTATTTT

J: TRBJ2-1
D: .
V: TRBV12-5
size: .
CDR3: CASKSEGRLDEQFF
DNA: TGTGCTAGTAAATCGGAGGGTCGTTTGGATGAGCAGTTCTTC

J: TRBJ1-2
D: TRBD1
V: TRBV6-1
size: .
CDR3: CASREAGGEHRGYTF
DNA: TGTGCCAGCAGGGAAGCAGGGGGCGAGCATCGGGGCTACACCTTC

J: TRBJ2-2
D: .
V: TRBV3-1/TRBV3-2
size: .
CDR3: CASSQIKKTSRGPGELFF
DNA: TGTGCCAGCAGCCAAATTAAGAAAACTAGCCGGGGCCCCGGGGAGCTGTTTTTT

J: TRBJ2-7
D: TRBD1
V: TRBV6-6
size: .
CDR3: CASNNRGRGTGEQYF
DNA: TGTGCCAGCAATAACAGGGGGCGAGGGACAGGCGAGCAGTACTTC

J: TRBJ1-5
D: TRBD1
V: TRBV19
size: .
CDR3: CASQDRGDQPQHF
DNA: TGTGCCAGCCAAGACAGGGGAGATCAGCCCCAGCATTTT

J: TRBJ1-5
D: .
V: TRBV19
size: .
CDR3: CASSSAGESNQPQHF
DNA: TGTGCCAGTAGTAGCGCGGGAGAGAGCAATCAGCCCCAGCATTTT

J: TRBJ1-5
D: .
V: TRBV10-3
size: .
CDR3: CAISESDFYSNQPQHF
DNA: TGTGCCATCAGTGAGTCGGACTTCTATAGCAATCAGCCCCAGCATTTT

J: TRBJ2-5
D: .
V: TRBV5-5
size: .
CDR3: CASSLGHFQETQYF
DNA: TGTGCCAGCAGCCTCGGACACTTCCAAGAGACCCAGTACTTC

J: TRBJ2-7
D: .
V: TRBV6-6
size: .
CDR3: CASTQGWIEQYF
DNA: TGTGCCAGCACCCAGGGTTGGATCGAGCAGTACTTC

J: TRBJ1-4
D: .
V: TRBV7-9
size: few
CDR3: CASSKPGQGWEKLFF
DNA: TGTGCCAGCAGCAAACCGGGACAAGGGTGGGAAAAACTGTTTTTT

J: TRBJ1-4
D: .
V: TRBV7-9
size: .
CDR3: CASRPTVLEKLFF
DNA: TGTGCCAGCAGACCGACAGTTTTGGAAAAACTGTTTTTT

J: TRBJ2-1
D: .
V: TRBV28
size: once
CDR3: CASSIGVFGNEQFF
DNA: TGTGCCAGCAGTATAGGGGTTTTTGGCAATGAGCAGTTCTTC

J: TRBJ1-3
D: .
V: TRBV30
size: .
CDR3: CAWSPSGGVVSVGRPIYF
DNA: TGTGCCTGGAGTCCCTCTGGGGGGGTTGTATCCGTAGGTAGACCCATATATTTT